This T cell receptor (beta chain) was obtained from a study of T cell responses to AZD1222 COVID-19 vaccine. Study outcomes and limitations: Spike as a whole was targeted by vaccine-associated CD4 TCRs, dominant at 160-218 and 743-854. At baseline, just a handful of AZD1222 recipients tested seropositive.

Second doses at about 4 or about 12 weeks were pooled. Regarding this clone: Its antigen is as yet unknown.

Trimming shortened V by 1 base and J by 0 bases, and 9 bases separated the two germline ends. The CDR3 has 15 residues. From germline, CDR1 is SGHRS and CDR2 YFSETQ. The repertoire was sequenced with immunoSEQ multiplex PCR; TCRdb's copy has only in-frame clones and lacks some. The sample lists roughly 270,000 clones; around 93% were seen once. Sequences were derived from peripheral blood, sampled 28 days after the second AZD1222 dose. The chain links TRBV5-1 to TRBJ2-3; D unresolved. The TCR sequence derives from an adult who received the AZD1222 COVID-19 vaccine. The CDR3 here is CASSLSSGSTDTQYF. In DNA, the CDR3 is TGCGCCAGCAGCTTGAGTAGTGGAAGCACAGATACGCAGTATTTT.